The present T cell receptor beta chain was sequenced within a study of CD8+CD57+ T cells in acquired aplastic anemia. The CDR3 sequence is 15 residues long. Germline CDR1 reads DFQATT; CDR2 reads SNEGSKA (reference sequence). Losses at the gene ends were 0 bases for V and 4 bases for J; bases not matched to a gene: 5. This clonotype was seen many times. The antigen is not known. Study outcomes and limitations: Comparison of patients with controls identified nearly 30 shared CD8+ CDR3 sequences. Statistical testing detected no significant gap in CD8+ Simpson's diversity between patients and controls.

Using genomic DNA as the template, TCR beta VDJ and CDR3 profiling was carried out. TCRdb re-called the reads with MiXCR, one entry per CDR3 protein. The profile shows around 250,000 distinct CDR3 sequences, approximately 79% of them singletons. It was patients with CD8+CD57+ cell expansion by flow cytometry who were chosen for sequencing. The rearrangement uses TRBV20-1 and TRBJ2-2, with TRBD1 matching 7 bases. Sequenced material: sorted CD4+, CD8+, or CD8+CD57+ T cells (not recorded which) from PBMCs. This clonotype was obtained from a human donor with aplastic anemia. The CDR3 loop is CSARDLQGPTGELFF. Here the CDR3 DNA reads TGCAGTGCTAGAGATCTACAGGGGCCCACCGGGGAGCTGTTTTTT.